These 5 T cell receptor beta chains came from one sample sequenced in a study of PD-L1 blockade in urothelial cancer. Using immunoSEQ multiplex PCR, the repertoire was profiled, and TCRdb retains in-frame clones only, with some absent. The sample yields under 30,000 clones, roughly 85% seen once. Sequences were derived from PBMCs, sampled around atezolizumab (anti-PD-L1) treatment. The source of these receptors is a man aged 50 to 59 with urothelial cancer.

The CDR3 DNA follows: TGTGCCAGCAGCTTAGAAGTGACGTCGGGGAGTGAGCAGTTCTTC. Its translation is CASSLEVTSGSEQFF. V usage is TRBV13 and J usage is TRBJ2-1; a weak D match, TRBD2 (5 bases). This CDR3 has 15 residues. Germline loops: CDR1 PRHDT, CDR2 FYEKMQ (reference sequence). V shed 1 base and J shed 9 bases, with 16 bases lying between them.

The genes are TRBV11-2 and TRBJ1-2; 9 nucleotides match TRBD1. V lost 4 bases, J lost 7 bases, and 13 bases stayed unmatched. The CDR3 consists of 16 residues. Germline lookup yields CDR1 SGHAT and CDR2 FQNNGV. CDR3 in DNA: TGTGCCAGCAGCTCTTCGGACAGGGGCGCCGCCTCTGGCTACACCTTC. Translation gives CASSSSDRGAASGYTF. The complete variable domain, with remaining parts taken from reference TRBV11-2 and TRBJ1-2, reads EAGVAQSPRYKIIEKRQSVAFWCNPISGHATLYWYQQILGQGPKLLIQFQNNGVVDDSQLPKDRFSAERLKGVDSTLKIQPAKLEDSAVYLCASSSSDRGAASGYTFGSGTRLTVV.

The chain is built from TRBV29-1 and TRBJ2-1; 9 bases align to TRBD2. Germline values: CDR1 SQVTM, CDR2 ANQGSEA. There are 17 residues in the CDR3. V lost 1 base and J lost 4; bases outside the gene matches: 11. CDR3 in amino acids: CSVEGRRGGRGYNEQFF. Written as DNA, the CDR3 is TGCAGCGTTGAAGGCCGTAGGGGCGGGAGGGGGTACAATGAGCAGTTCTTC.

The CDR3 sequence is CASSGAGGAGEKLFF. CDR3 coding DNA: TGTGCCAGCAGCGGGGCGGGGGGGGCTGGCGAAAAACTGTTTTTT. The chain employs TRBV9 and TRBJ1-4, with a weak D call TRBD1 (6 bases). V lost 3 bases, J lost 8 bases, and 17 bases lay in between. CDR1 and CDR2 (germline): SGDLS, YYNGEE. CDR3 length: 15 residues. The variable domain in full, completed from reference TRBV9 and TRBJ1-4, reads DSGVTQTPKHLITATGQRVTLRCSPRSGDLSVYWYQQSLDQGLQFLIQYYNGEERAKGNILERFSAQQFPDLHSELNLSSLELGDSALYFCASSGAGGAGEKLFFGSGTQLSVL.

The chain recombines TRBV5-1 with TRBJ2-1, with D maybe TRBD2 (5 bases). Per germline, CDR1 SGHRS and CDR2 YFSETQ. The CDR3 loop spans 14 amino acids. Trimming took off 5 bases at V and 3 bases at J, with 12 bases between the two ends. The CDR3 nucleotides read TGCGCCAGCAGGGAGGCAGTACACTACAATGAGCAGTTCTTC. Translation gives CASREAVHYNEQFF.